A selection of T cell receptor beta chains follows, all from one sample in a study of CD4 T cells in relation to SARS-CoV-2 and coronaviruses. These TCRs are of unknown antigen specificity. The repertoire was sequenced with immunoSEQ multiplex PCR; TCRdb's copy has only in-frame clones and lacks some. The repertoire includes under 20,000 clones, about three quarters of them detected once, and about a fifth sits in the top ten. The specimen was CD4+ T cells from PBMCs, cultured in vitro. The receptors here all came from a human donor in good health. Each CDR3 is given with its conserved first and last residue. A D gene is named only where the DNA matches it firmly. Some rows have no size entry. The others give once, few or many, or a class for an expanded clone.

D gene	V gene	clone size	J gene	CDR3 protein	CDR3 DNA
-	TRBV10-1	-	TRBJ1-1	CASSGLMNTEAFF	TGCGCCAGCAGTGGGCTCATGAACACTGAAGCTTTCTTT
-	TRBV19	-	TRBJ2-5	CASRPSNVLTQYF	TGTGCCAGTAGACCCTCCAACGTGTTGACCCAGTACTTC
-	TRBV11-2	-	TRBJ2-7	CASSLGTPRLKYEQYF	TGTGCCAGCAGCTTAGGGACCCCCCGTTTAAAGTACGAGCAGTACTTC
TRBD1	TRBV28	-	TRBJ2-6	CASSRTGTGANVLTF	TGTGCCAGCAGTCGGACAGGGACTGGGGCCAACGTCCTGACTTTC
TRBD2	TRBV5-1	-	TRBJ2-5	CASSWTGTSGGETQYF	TGCGCCAGCAGCTGGACCGGGACTAGCGGTGGGGAGACCCAGTACTTC
-	TRBV5-1	-	TRBJ2-5	CASRGEETQYF	TGCGCCAGCCGCGGGGAAGAGACCCAGTACTTC
-	TRBV24-1	-	TRBJ1-1	CATSDSQNTEAFF	TGTGCCACCAGTGATTCCCAAAACACTGAAGCTTTCTTT
-	TRBV6-2/TRBV6-3	few	TRBJ2-2	CASSYSRTGELFF	TGTGCCAGCAGTTACTCCCGGACCGGGGAGCTGTTTTTT
-	TRBV10-1	-	TRBJ2-2	CASRKEDFAGELFF	TGCGCCAGCAGGAAGGAGGACTTTGCCGGGGAGCTGTTTTTT
-	TRBV5-1	-	TRBJ2-6	CASSLEGGSGANVLTF	TGCGCCAGCAGCTTGGAGGGGGGCTCTGGGGCCAACGTCCTGACTTTC
-	TRBV7-8	-	TRBJ1-4	CASSPGLRERLFF	TGTGCCAGCAGCCCCGGCCTACGGGAAAGACTGTTTTTT
-	TRBV11-2	once	TRBJ2-1	CASSYPSIVQFF	TGTGCCAGCAGCTACCCTAGTATTGTGCAGTTCTTC
TRBD2	TRBV6-1	once	TRBJ2-1	CASSEEEGGPGEQFF	TGTGCCAGCAGTGAAGAGGAGGGAGGGCCGGGTGAGCAGTTCTTC
TRBD1	TRBV28	-	TRBJ2-7	CASSLTPGQGEQYF	TGTGCCAGCAGCTTAACACCGGGACAGGGCGAGCAGTACTTC
-	TRBV5-1	-	TRBJ2-1	CASSPGLAGHSQGGGEQFF	TGCGCCAGCAGCCCGGGTCTAGCGGGTCATAGTCAGGGGGGCGGTGAGCAGTTCTTC
-	TRBV30	-	TRBJ2-2	CAWRQGDTGELFF	TGTGCCTGGAGACAGGGCGACACCGGGGAGCTGTTTTTT
-	TRBV20-1	-	TRBJ2-6	CSASEAGSGANVLTF	TGCAGTGCTAGTGAGGCAGGGTCTGGGGCCAACGTCCTGACTTTC
TRBD2	TRBV6-5	few	TRBJ2-3	CASSSGSGITDTQYF	TGTGCCAGCAGTTCGGGGAGCGGGATCACAGATACGCAGTATTTT
-	TRBV3-1/TRBV3-2	-	TRBJ2-7	CASSPIGLYEQYF	TGTGCCAGCAGCCCTATCGGACTGTACGAGCAGTACTTC
TRBD1	TRBV5-1	-	TRBJ1-2	CASSSTGARGYTF	TGCGCCAGCAGCTCGACAGGGGCGCGTGGCTACACCTTC
-	TRBV9	-	TRBJ2-5	CASSVVAGAETQYF	TGTGCCAGCAGCGTAGTAGCAGGGGCCGAGACCCAGTACTTC
-	TRBV6-1	-	TRBJ1-2	CASNGPDYGYTF	TGTGCCAGCAACGGTCCGGACTATGGCTACACCTTC
-	TRBV9	once	TRBJ2-3	CASSSAESGDTQYF	TGTGCCAGCAGCTCAGCGGAGTCCGGAGATACGCAGTATTTT
TRBD1	TRBV4-2	-	TRBJ1-4	CASSPVDRGIMSNEKLFF	TGTGCCAGCAGCCCGGTGGACAGGGGAATTATGTCTAATGAAAAACTGTTTTTT
TRBD1	TRBV18	once	TRBJ2-6	CASSPTGQGLNSGANVLTF	TGTGCCAGCTCACCTACAGGACAGGGCTTAAACTCTGGGGCCAACGTCCTGACTTTC
TRBD2	TRBV6-5	-	TRBJ2-7	CASSSSGPYEQYF	TGTGCCAGCAGCTCTAGCGGGCCCTACGAGCAGTACTTC
-	TRBV10-1	-	TRBJ2-3	CASSAIEGKGADTQYF	TGCGCCAGCAGTGCCATAGAGGGGAAGGGCGCGGATACGCAGTATTTT
TRBD1	TRBV4-1	-	TRBJ1-1	CASSHQGAQGSPNTEAFF	TGCGCCAGCAGCCACCAAGGGGCACAGGGGTCCCCGAACACTGAAGCTTTCTTT
TRBD2	TRBV6-6	-	TRBJ2-7	CASSYDLAGIPYEQYF	TGTGCCAGCAGTTACGATCTAGCGGGAATACCCTACGAGCAGTACTTC
-	TRBV27	-	TRBJ1-6	CASRATGLGSPLHF	TGTGCCAGCAGGGCCACAGGGTTGGGGTCACCCCTCCACTTT
-	TRBV7-6	-	TRBJ2-5	CATAPDGFDQETQYF	TGTGCCACCGCCCCCGACGGGTTCGACCAAGAGACCCAGTACTTC
-	TRBV7-9	-	TRBJ2-1	CASSLTSSLRFF	TGTGCCAGCAGCTTAACCAGCTCCCTTCGGTTCTTC
-	TRBV5-1	-	TRBJ1-2	CASSLGAARGYTF	TGCGCCAGCAGCTTGGGGGCGGCCCGGGGCTACACCTTC
TRBD2	TRBV27	-	TRBJ2-7	CASSPGSGRVSYEQYF	TGTGCCAGCAGCCCGGGCAGCGGGAGGGTCTCCTACGAGCAGTACTTC
TRBD1	TRBV19	few	TRBJ1-6	CASSSGQGSYNSPLHF	TGTGCCAGTAGTTCCGGACAGGGCTCCTATAATTCACCCCTCCACTTT
TRBD1	TRBV10-2	-	TRBJ1-6	CASKGQENSPLHF	TGCGCCAGCAAGGGACAGGAGAATTCACCCCTCCACTTT
-	TRBV5-8	-	TRBJ2-1	CASSHGESSYNEQFF	TGTGCCAGCAGCCACGGGGAGAGCTCCTACAATGAGCAGTTCTTC
-	TRBV9	-	TRBJ2-5	CASSEAGLPRETQYF	TGTGCCAGCAGCGAGGCGGGACTCCCGCGGGAGACCCAGTACTTC
-	TRBV11-1	-	TRBJ2-1	CASSSRASRDNEQFF	TGTGCCAGCAGCTCGAGGGCTAGCCGAGATAATGAGCAGTTCTTC
-	TRBV7-9	-	TRBJ2-5	CASSSTTYQETQYF	TGTGCCAGCAGCTCTACCACCTACCAAGAGACCCAGTACTTC
TRBD2	TRBV4-1	-	TRBJ2-3	CASSPSSGSPDTQYF	TGCGCCAGCAGCCCTTCTAGCGGGAGCCCAGATACGCAGTATTTT
-	TRBV19	-	TRBJ2-1	CASSITGAGSREQFF	TGTGCCAGTAGTATTACCGGGGCGGGGTCCCGCGAGCAGTTCTTC
-	TRBV25-1	-	TRBJ2-1	CATRNEQFF	TGTGCCACCAGGAATGAGCAGTTCTTC
TRBD1	TRBV7-3	-	TRBJ1-1	CASRGTVNTEAFF	TGTGCCAGCAGAGGGACAGTGAACACTGAAGCTTTCTTT
-	TRBV20-1	-	TRBJ2-1	CSALYYNEQFF	TGCAGTGCTCTCTACTACAATGAGCAGTTCTTC
-	TRBV30	few	TRBJ1-6	CACLGRDNSPLHF	TGTGCCTGTCTCGGGCGGGATAATTCACCCCTCCACTTT
TRBD2	TRBV6-2/TRBV6-3	-	TRBJ2-3	CASSTWGGLGSDTQYF	TGTGCCAGCAGTACCTGGGGAGGGCTAGGTTCAGATACGCAGTATTTT
TRBD1	TRBV5-1	-	TRBJ2-2	CASSLAAGGITGELFF	TGCGCCAGCAGCTTGGCGGCAGGGGGCATTACCGGGGAGCTGTTTTTT
-	TRBV18	-	TRBJ2-7	CASSPNWGQDEQYF	TGTGCCAGCTCACCGAATTGGGGGCAGGACGAGCAGTACTTC
-	TRBV14	-	TRBJ2-1	CASNRGTYNEQFF	TGTGCCAGCAACCGGGGGACCTACAATGAGCAGTTCTTC
-	TRBV5-8	few	TRBJ1-5	CASSLPLEPQHF	TGTGCCAGCAGCTTGCCACTCGAGCCCCAGCATTTT
TRBD1	TRBV6-5	-	TRBJ2-7	CASSYEGQFSSYEQYF	TGTGCCAGCAGTTACGAGGGACAGTTCAGCTCCTACGAGCAGTACTTC
-	TRBV28	-	TRBJ1-6	CASSLEAAALSPLHF	TGTGCCAGCAGTTTAGAGGCGGCAGCGTTATCACCCCTCCACTTT
-	TRBV5-1	-	TRBJ2-1	CASSLVGIEQFF	TGCGCCAGCAGCTTAGTAGGAATTGAGCAGTTCTTC